Listed here is a single T cell receptor (beta chain). Its target is unknown. The assay used deep level. An even split of each subset's genomic DNA across several immunoSEQ plates was performed. Sequencing was performed with immunoSEQ multiplex PCR; in TCRdb, only in-frame clones are kept and a portion is missing. The sample yields roughly 1,800,000 clones, approximately 95% seen once. Germline V gene sequence: CDR1 PRHDT, CDR2 FYEKMQ (reference sequence). V lost 2 bases and J lost 4; bases outside the gene matches: 4. This CDR3 contains 15 residues. These data originate in a study of shared clonotypes between healthy human individuals. The study's findings and limits: Estimated clonotype richness was generally higher in naive than memory subsets. Incomplete sequencing of sorted subsets was indicated by rarefaction despite large depth.

Naivety among CD8 cells was defined by CD45RO negativity and positive CCR7 selection, thereby excluding terminally differentiated effector memory CD45RA+ cells. This receptor was identified in a man younger than 35 in good health. The gene calls are TRBV13 and TRBJ2-1; 8 bases line up with TRBD2. The specimen sequenced was naive CD8+ T cells sorted from blood. CDR3 sequence: CASSLTGGLYNEQFF. As DNA, the CDR3 is TGTGCCAGCAGCTTAACGGGAGGGCTTTACAATGAGCAGTTCTTC.